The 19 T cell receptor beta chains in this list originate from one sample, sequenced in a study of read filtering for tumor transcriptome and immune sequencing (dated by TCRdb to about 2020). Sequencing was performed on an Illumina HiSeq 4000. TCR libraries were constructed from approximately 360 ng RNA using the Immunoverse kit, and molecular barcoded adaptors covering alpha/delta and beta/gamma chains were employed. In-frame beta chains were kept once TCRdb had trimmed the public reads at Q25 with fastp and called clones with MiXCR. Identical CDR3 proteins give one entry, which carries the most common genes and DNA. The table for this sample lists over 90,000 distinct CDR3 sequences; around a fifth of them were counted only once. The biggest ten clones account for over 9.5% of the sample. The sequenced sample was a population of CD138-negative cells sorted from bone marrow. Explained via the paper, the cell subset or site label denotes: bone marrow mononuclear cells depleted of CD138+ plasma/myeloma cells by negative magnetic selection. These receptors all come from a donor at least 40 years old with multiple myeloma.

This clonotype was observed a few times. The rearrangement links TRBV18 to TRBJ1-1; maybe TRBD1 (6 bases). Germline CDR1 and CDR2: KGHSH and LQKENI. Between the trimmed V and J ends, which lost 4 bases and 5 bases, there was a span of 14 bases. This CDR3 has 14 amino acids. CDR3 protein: CASSLGSGVTEAFF. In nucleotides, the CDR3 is TGTGCCAGCTCACTGGGATCAGGGGTAACTGAAGCTTTCTTT.

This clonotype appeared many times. DNA of the CDR3: TGTGCCAGCAGTTCACCAACCATAACTAGCGGATTCACAGATACGCAGTATTTT. Protein sequence: CASSSPTITSGFTDTQYF. This rearrangement joins TRBV27 to TRBJ2-3; 8 bases line up with TRBD2. V was pared by 4 bases and J by 2 bases, with 14 bases of the junction left unmatched. In germline, CDR1 is MNHEY, CDR2 SMNVEV (reference sequence). This CDR3 is built from 18 residues.

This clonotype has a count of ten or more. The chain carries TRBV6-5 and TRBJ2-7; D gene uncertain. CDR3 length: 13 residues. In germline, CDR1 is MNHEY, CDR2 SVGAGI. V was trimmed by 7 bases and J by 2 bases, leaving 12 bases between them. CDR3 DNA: TGTGCCAGCAAAGCCCCCGTTACCTACGAGCAGTACTTC. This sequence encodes CASKAPVTYEQYF.

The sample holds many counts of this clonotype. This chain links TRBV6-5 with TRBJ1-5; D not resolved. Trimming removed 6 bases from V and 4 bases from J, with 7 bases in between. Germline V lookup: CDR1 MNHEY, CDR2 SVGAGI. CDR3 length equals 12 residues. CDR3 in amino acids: CASRTGNQPQHF. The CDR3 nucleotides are TGTGCCAGCAGGACGGGAAATCAGCCCCAGCATTTT.

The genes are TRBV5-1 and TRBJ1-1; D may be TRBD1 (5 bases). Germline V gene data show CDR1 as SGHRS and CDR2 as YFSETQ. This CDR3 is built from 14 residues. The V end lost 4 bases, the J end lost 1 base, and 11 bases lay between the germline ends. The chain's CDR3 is CASSVGPKNTEAFF. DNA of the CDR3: TGCGCCAGCAGCGTGGGACCGAAGAACACTGAAGCTTTCTTT.

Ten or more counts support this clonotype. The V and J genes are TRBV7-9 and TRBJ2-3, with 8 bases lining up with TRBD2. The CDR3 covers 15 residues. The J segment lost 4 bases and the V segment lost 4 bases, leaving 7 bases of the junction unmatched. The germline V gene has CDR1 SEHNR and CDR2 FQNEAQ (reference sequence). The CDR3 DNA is TGTGCCAGCAGCTATAGCGGGGCCGGGGCAGATACGCAGTATTTT. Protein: CASSYSGAGADTQYF.

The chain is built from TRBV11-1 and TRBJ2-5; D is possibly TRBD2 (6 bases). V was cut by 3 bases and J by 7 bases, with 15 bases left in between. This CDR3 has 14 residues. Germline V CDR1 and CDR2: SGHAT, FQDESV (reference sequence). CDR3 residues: CASSFSPGGRTQYF. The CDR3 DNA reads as TGTGCCAGCAGCTTTTCACCAGGAGGGCGGACCCAGTACTTC.

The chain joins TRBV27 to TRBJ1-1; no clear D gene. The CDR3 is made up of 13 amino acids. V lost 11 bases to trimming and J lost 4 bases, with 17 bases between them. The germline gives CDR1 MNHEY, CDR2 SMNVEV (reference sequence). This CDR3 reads CAGNGQAGTEAFF. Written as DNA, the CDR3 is TGTGCCGGTAATGGCCAAGCAGGCACTGAAGCTTTCTTT.

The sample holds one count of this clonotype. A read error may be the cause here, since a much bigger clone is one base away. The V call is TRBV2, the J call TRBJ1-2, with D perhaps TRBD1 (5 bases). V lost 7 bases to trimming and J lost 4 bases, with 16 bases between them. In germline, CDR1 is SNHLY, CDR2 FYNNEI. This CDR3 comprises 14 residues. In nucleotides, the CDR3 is TGTGCCAGCACCTTACGGGGGGTTGGCTATGGCTACACCTTC. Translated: CASTLRGVGYGYTF. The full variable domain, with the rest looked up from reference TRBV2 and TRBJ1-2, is EPEVTQTPSHQVTQMGQEVILRCVPISNHLYFYWYRQILGQKVEFLVSFYNNEISEKSEIFDDQFSVERPDGSNFTLKIRSTKLEDSAMYFCASTLRGVGYGYTFGSGTRLTVV.

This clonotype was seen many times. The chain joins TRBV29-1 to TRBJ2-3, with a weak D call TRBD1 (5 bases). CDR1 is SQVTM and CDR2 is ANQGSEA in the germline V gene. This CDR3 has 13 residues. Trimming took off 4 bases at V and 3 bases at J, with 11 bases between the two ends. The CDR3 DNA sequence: TGCAGCGTTGTGGGGCGGAATACAGATACGCAGTATTTT. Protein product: CSVVGRNTDTQYF.

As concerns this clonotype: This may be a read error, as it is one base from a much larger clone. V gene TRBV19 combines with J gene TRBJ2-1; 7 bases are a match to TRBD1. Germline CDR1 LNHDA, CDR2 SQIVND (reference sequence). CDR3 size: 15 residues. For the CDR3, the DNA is TGTGCCAGTAGTAGGTTCGGGACAGCCTACAATGGGCAGTTCTTC. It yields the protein CASSRFGTAYNGQFF.

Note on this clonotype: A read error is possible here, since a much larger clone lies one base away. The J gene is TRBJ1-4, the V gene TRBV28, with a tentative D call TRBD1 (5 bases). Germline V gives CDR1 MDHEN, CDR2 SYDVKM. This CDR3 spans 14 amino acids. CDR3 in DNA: TGTGCCAGCAGTTTGCGACAGATAAATGTAAAACTGTTTTTT. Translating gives CASSLRQINVKLFF.

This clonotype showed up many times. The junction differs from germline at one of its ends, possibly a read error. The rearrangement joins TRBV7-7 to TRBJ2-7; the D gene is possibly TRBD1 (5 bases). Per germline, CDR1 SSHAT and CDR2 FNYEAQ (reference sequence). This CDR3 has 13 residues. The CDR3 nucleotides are TGTGCTAGCAGCTTAGGGGTAGGGGACGAGCAGTACTTC. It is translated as CASSLGVGDEQYF.

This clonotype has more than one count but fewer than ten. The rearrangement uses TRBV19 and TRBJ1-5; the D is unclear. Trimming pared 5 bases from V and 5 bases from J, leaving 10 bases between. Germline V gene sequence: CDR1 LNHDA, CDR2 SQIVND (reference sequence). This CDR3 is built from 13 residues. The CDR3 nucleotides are TGTGCCAGTAGTCGGGAGATGGATCAGCCCCAGCATTTT. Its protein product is CASSREMDQPQHF.

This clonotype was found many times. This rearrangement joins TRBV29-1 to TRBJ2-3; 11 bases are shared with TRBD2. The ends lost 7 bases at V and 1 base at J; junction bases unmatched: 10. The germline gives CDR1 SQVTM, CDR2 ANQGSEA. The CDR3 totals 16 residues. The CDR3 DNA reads TGCAGCGGGGGAGGGCTACTAGCGGGGGGCACAGATACGCAGTATTTT. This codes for CSGGGLLAGGTDTQYF.

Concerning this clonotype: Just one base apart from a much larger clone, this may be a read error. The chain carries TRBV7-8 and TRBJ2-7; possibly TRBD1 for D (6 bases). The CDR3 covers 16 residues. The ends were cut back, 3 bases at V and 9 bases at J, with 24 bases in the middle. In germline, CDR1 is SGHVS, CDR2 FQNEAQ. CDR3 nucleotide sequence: TGTGCCAGCAGCTTTAAGGTGACAGGATCCCAAGACGGGCAGTACTTC. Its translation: CASSFKVTGSQDGQYF. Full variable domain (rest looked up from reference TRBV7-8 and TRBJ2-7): GAGVSQSPRYKVAKRGQDVALRCDPISGHVSLFWYQQALGQGPEFLTYFQNEAQLDKSGLPSDRFFAERPEGSVSTLKIQRTQQEDSAVYLCASSFKVTGSQDGQYFGPGTRLTVT.

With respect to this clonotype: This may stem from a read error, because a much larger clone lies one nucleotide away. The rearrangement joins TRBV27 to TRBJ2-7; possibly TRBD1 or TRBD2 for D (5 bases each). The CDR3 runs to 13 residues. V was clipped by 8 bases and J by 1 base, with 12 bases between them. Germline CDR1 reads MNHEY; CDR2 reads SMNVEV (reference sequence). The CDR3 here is CASAPGRSYEQYF. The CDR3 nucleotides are TGTGCCAGCGCTCCGGGACGGTCCTACGAGCAGTACTTC.

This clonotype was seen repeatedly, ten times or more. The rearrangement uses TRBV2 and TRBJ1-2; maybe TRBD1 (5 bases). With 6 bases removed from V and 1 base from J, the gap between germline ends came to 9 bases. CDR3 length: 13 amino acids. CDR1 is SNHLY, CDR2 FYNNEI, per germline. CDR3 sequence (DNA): TGTGCCAGCAGCGGGGACGGTAACTATGGCTACACCTTC. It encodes CASSGDGNYGYTF.

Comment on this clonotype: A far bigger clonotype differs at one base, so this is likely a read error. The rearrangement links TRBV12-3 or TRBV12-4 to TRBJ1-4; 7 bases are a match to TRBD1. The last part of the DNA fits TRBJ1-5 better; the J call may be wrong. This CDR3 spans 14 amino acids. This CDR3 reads CASSLAGGTDTQHF. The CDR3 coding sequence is TGTGCCAGCAGTTTAGCGGGGGGGACAGATACGCAGCATTTT.